Below, 29 T cell receptor beta chains from the same sample are listed, as sequenced in a study of blood T cell repertoires in COVID-19. Sequenced by immunoSEQ multiplex PCR; TCRdb stores in-frame clones only, minus some. Here the sample spans tens of thousands of clones, roughly 89% being singletons. Source material: peripheral blood. Source of these receptors: a man aged 60 to 69 with active COVID-19.

This chain uses TRBV7-3 with TRBJ1-2, with a possible D match to TRBD1 (6 bases). V gave up 1 base and J gave up 7 bases, with 22 bases separating them. Germline CDR1 reads SGHTA; CDR2 reads FQGTGA. The CDR3 sequence is 17 residues long. CDR3 in DNA: TGTGCCAGCAGCTTAAACCTGGGACCCAGGGGAGTTTCTGGCTACACCTTC. As protein: CASSLNLGPRGVSGYTF.

The chain carries TRBV7-9 and TRBJ2-3, with D possibly matching TRBD1 (6 bases). V lost 1 base, J lost 9 bases, and 11 bases lay in between. This CDR3 has 13 amino acids. Germline values: CDR1 SEHNR, CDR2 FQNEAQ (reference sequence). The CDR3 nucleotides are TGTGCCAGCAGCTTAGGGGGGCCACCAACGCAGTATTTT. This codes for CASSLGGPPTQYF. Drawing the rest from reference TRBV7-9 and TRBJ2-3, the complete variable domain is DTGVSQNPRHKITKRGQNVTFRCDPISEHNRLYWYRQTLGQGPEFLTYFQNEAQLEKSRLLSDRFSAERPKGSFSTLEIQRTEQGDSAMYLCASSLGGPPTQYFGPGTRLTVL.

In this sample, this clone turned up once. The V and J genes are TRBV2 and TRBJ2-5, with 7 bases fitting TRBD2. V lost 8 bases, J lost 0 bases, and 3 bases stayed unmatched. The CDR3 covers 13 residues. CDR1 is SNHLY, CDR2 FYNNEI, per germline. The CDR3 here is CASSREYQETQYF. CDR3 bases: TGTGCCAGCTCGCGGGAGTACCAAGAGACCCAGTACTTC.

The gene calls are TRBV27 and TRBJ2-1; D is perhaps TRBD2 (6 bases). The CDR3 has 17 residues. Germline lookup yields CDR1 MNHEY and CDR2 SMNVEV (reference sequence). The ends were cut back, 2 bases at V and 0 bases at J, with 14 bases in the middle. DNA of the CDR3: TGTGCCAGCAGTTTAGGCTCGACAGCGGGCTCCTACAATGAGCAGTTCTTC. Translated, it gives CASSLGSTAGSYNEQFF.

The V gene is TRBV19, the J gene TRBJ1-4; D might be TRBD1 (5 bases). The V gene's germline CDR1 is LNHDA and CDR2 SQIVND (reference sequence). The CDR3 has 16 amino acids. V was shortened by 5 bases and J by 1 base, with 14 bases between the two germline ends. This CDR3 is CASSPSQGVTNEKLFF. Here the CDR3 DNA reads TGTGCCAGTAGTCCCAGTCAAGGGGTAACTAATGAAAAACTGTTTTTT.

The J gene is TRBJ2-2, the V gene TRBV10-2; 9 positions match TRBD2. The CDR3 runs to 13 residues. The junction had 2 bases not matched to a gene; V was cut back by 5 bases and J by 7 bases. Germline CDR1 reads WSHSY; CDR2 reads SAAADI. This CDR3 is CASSKTSGGELFF. DNA of the CDR3: TGCGCCAGCAGTAAGACTAGCGGCGGGGAGCTGTTTTTT.

CDR3 protein: CASSPRQGASGNTIYF. CDR3 nucleotides: TGTGCCAGCAGCCCCCGACAGGGGGCGAGTGGAAACACCATATATTTT. J is TRBJ1-3 and V is TRBV9; 10 positions agree with TRBD1. CDR1 is SGDLS and CDR2 is YYNGEE in the germline V gene. Trimming took 4 bases from V and 3 from J; bases not matched to a gene: 7. This CDR3 has 16 residues.

The rearrangement links TRBV5-1 to TRBJ2-1; 8 nucleotides agree with TRBD1. The trim removed 0 bases at V and 8 bases at J, leaving 7 bases unmatched. Germline assignment: CDR1 SGHRS and CDR2 YFSETQ. The CDR3 is made up of 15 amino acids. In nucleotides, the CDR3 is TGCGCCAGCAGCTTGGGCAGGGGGCGGTTCGATGAGCAGTTCTTC. It is translated as CASSLGRGRFDEQFF. Based on the CDR3 plus reference TRBV5-1 and TRBJ2-1, the full variable domain is KAGVTQTPRYLIKTRGQQVTLSCSPISGHRSVSWYQQTPGQGLQFLFEYFSETQRNKGNFPGRFSGRQFSNSRSEMNVSTLELGDSALYLCASSLGRGRFDEQFFGPGTRLTVL.

V gene TRBV27 combines with J gene TRBJ2-1; D possibly corresponds to TRBD1 (6 bases). This CDR3 is built from 13 residues. Germline V gene data show CDR1 as MNHEY and CDR2 as SMNVEV (reference sequence). Trimming cost V 2 bases and J 4 bases, with 6 bases left between them. CDR3 bases: TGTGCCAGCAGTTTAGACAGGTACAATGAGCAGTTCTTC. Its translation: CASSLDRYNEQFF.

V is TRBV5-4 and J is TRBJ2-3, with D tentatively TRBD1 (5 bases). The V and J ends lost 0 bases and 2 bases respectively, with 7 bases between them. The CDR3 is made up of 14 amino acids. Germline V gene sequence: CDR1 SGHNT, CDR2 YYREEE (reference sequence). The CDR3 DNA reads TGTGCCAGCAGCTTGGCCAGGGACACAGATACGCAGTATTTT. It codes for CASSLARDTDTQYF.

The chain joins TRBV4-3 to TRBJ2-7; D remains unclear. V was pared by 1 base and J by 2 bases, with 9 bases between. Germline CDR1 is LGHNA and CDR2 is YSLEER. This CDR3 spans 14 amino acids. The CDR3 bases are TGCGCCAGCAGCCAAGGGGCAGGAACCTACGAGCAGTACTTC. It encodes CASSQGAGTYEQYF.

V usage is TRBV6-5 and J usage is TRBJ1-4, with 10 bases fitting TRBD1. Germline V gene data show CDR1 as MNHEY and CDR2 as SVGAGI. The CDR3 contains 14 residues. V gave up 4 bases and J gave up 5 bases; unmatched junction bases: 1. CDR3 sequence reads: CASSLDRGNEKLFF. The CDR3, as DNA: TGTGCCAGCAGTTTGGACAGGGGGAATGAAAAACTGTTTTTT.

This chain joins TRBV5-1 and TRBJ2-1, with TRBD2 matching 7 bases. The V gene's germline CDR1 is SGHRS and CDR2 YFSETQ. The CDR3 has 17 residues. The V gene end was trimmed by 0 bases and the J gene end by 4 bases; junction bases not matched to a gene: 10. CDR3 region: CASSLGPVSGAYNEQFF. CDR3 bases: TGCGCCAGCAGCTTGGGCCCGGTCAGCGGGGCGTACAATGAGCAGTTCTTC. Filled out from reference TRBV5-1 and TRBJ2-1, the complete variable domain reads KAGVTQTPRYLIKTRGQQVTLSCSPISGHRSVSWYQQTPGQGLQFLFEYFSETQRNKGNFPGRFSGRQFSNSRSEMNVSTLELGDSALYLCASSLGPVSGAYNEQFFGPGTRLTVL.

The gene calls are TRBV5-3 and TRBJ2-6; TRBD1 matches 7 bases. TRBV5-3 is placed among ORFs of uncertain function. J gave up 0 bases and V 4 bases, and 10 bases lay outside the gene matches. CDR3 size: 18 residues. Here the CDR3 reads CARSLRDSANSGANVLTF. CDR3 DNA sequence: TGTGCCAGAAGCCTTCGGGACAGTGCCAACTCTGGGGCCAACGTCCTGACTTTC.

The chain combines TRBV6-2 or TRBV6-3 with TRBJ2-7; D is possibly TRBD1 (6 bases). The germline gives CDR1 MNHEY, CDR2 SVGEGT. The CDR3 length is 13 residues. V lost 0 bases to trimming and J lost 6 bases, with 9 bases between them. CDR3 bases: TGTGCCAGCAGTTACTCGAGAGGGGGCGAGCAGTACTTC. Protein product: CASSYSRGGEQYF.

J is TRBJ1-5 and V is TRBV11-2; 7 nucleotides match TRBD1. The CDR3 totals 16 residues. V was clipped by 4 bases and J by 2 bases; unmatched bases: 8. Germline V lookup: CDR1 SGHAT, CDR2 FQNNGV. This CDR3 reads CASSSPRQGCNQPQHF. The CDR3 DNA follows: TGTGCCAGCAGCTCCCCCCGACAGGGATGCAATCAGCCCCAGCATTTT.

The J gene is TRBJ2-1, the V gene TRBV6-5; D perhaps matches TRBD2 (6 bases). CDR1 MNHEY and CDR2 SVGAGI come from the germline V gene. V was pared by 6 bases and J by 0 bases, with 12 bases between. There are 15 residues in the CDR3. This CDR3 is CASRTKRASYNEQFF. The CDR3 DNA follows: TGTGCCAGCAGGACTAAGCGGGCCTCCTACAATGAGCAGTTCTTC.

The V call is TRBV7-3, the J call TRBJ1-1; the match to TRBD1 covers 9 bases. The V and J ends lost 6 bases and 4 bases, in that order; junction bases with no gene match: 6. The CDR3 spans 14 residues. The germline gives CDR1 SGHTA, CDR2 FQGTGA. The CDR3 DNA reads TGTGCCAGCAGTGAACAGGGGGCGGCCACTGAAGCTTTCTTT. It translates to CASSEQGAATEAFF.

The J gene is TRBJ1-6, the V gene TRBV2, with 8 bases matching TRBD1. In germline, CDR1 is SNHLY, CDR2 FYNNEI. V dropped 3 bases and J dropped 8; count of bases not matched to a gene: 6. The CDR3 runs to 15 residues. The CDR3 here is CASSDRGLDYSPLHF. As DNA, the CDR3 is TGTGCCAGCAGTGACAGGGGGCTGGATTATTCACCCCTCCACTTT.

This chain connects TRBV5-4 to TRBJ2-5; 8 bases match TRBD2. This CDR3 has 15 amino acids. Germline V gene data show CDR1 as SGHNT and CDR2 as YYREEE (reference sequence). J was trimmed by 3 bases and V by 2 bases; bases with no gene match: 6. Here the CDR3 reads CASSFGSGTEETQYF. The CDR3 bases are TGTGCCAGCAGCTTTGGTAGCGGGACCGAAGAGACCCAGTACTTC.

The gene calls are TRBV23-1 and TRBJ2-7, with 10 bases aligning to TRBD1. TRBV23-1 is an ORF for which the function is uncertain. With 2 bases clipped from V and 0 bases from J, the junction kept 4 bases outside the gene matches. CDR3 length: 16 residues. The CDR3 sequence: CASSQRDRGSSYEQYF. CDR3 nucleotide sequence: TGCGCCAGCAGTCAACGGGACAGGGGCAGCTCCTACGAGCAGTACTTC.

V and J are TRBV5-1 and TRBJ1-1; D may be TRBD1 (5 bases). Germline V gives CDR1 SGHRS, CDR2 YFSETQ. This CDR3 comprises 15 residues. V was clipped by 2 bases and J by 3 bases, with 14 bases between them. The CDR3 sequence is CASSFTGGWDTEAFF. In nucleotides, the CDR3 is TGCGCCAGCAGCTTCACGGGGGGTTGGGACACTGAAGCTTTCTTT.

In regard to this clone: The identical CDR3 is also encoded by other nucleotide sequences in the sample. The genes are TRBV12-5 and TRBJ2-1; a weak D match, TRBD1 (7 bases). Between the trimmed V and J ends, which lost 1 base and 4 bases, there was a span of 14 bases. The CDR3 sequence is 16 residues long. Germline CDR1 LGHNT, CDR2 FRNRAP. CDR3 amino acids: CASGLGAGQSYNEQFF. CDR3 DNA: TGTGCTAGTGGTTTGGGGGCGGGACAGTCTTACAATGAGCAGTTCTTC.

This clone came up once. This chain uses TRBV7-2 with TRBJ2-1; D is uncertain. V dropped 0 bases and J dropped 0 bases, with 6 bases sitting between them. Germline loops: CDR1 SGHTA, CDR2 FQGNSA. The CDR3 covers 15 residues. In DNA, the CDR3 is TGTGCCAGCAGCTTAGCTTTGTACTCCTACAATGAGCAGTTCTTC. Protein sequence: CASSLALYSYNEQFF. Filled out from reference TRBV7-2 and TRBJ2-1, the complete variable domain reads GAGVSQSPSNKVTEKGKDVELRCDPISGHTALYWYRQSLGQGLEFLIYFQGNSAPDKSGLPSDRFSAERTGGSVSTLTIQRTQQEDSAVYLCASSLALYSYNEQFFGPGTRLTVL.

V and J are TRBV5-4 and TRBJ1-1; D is unclear. Trimming stripped 0 bases from V and 4 bases from J, with 10 bases between. The germline gives CDR1 SGHNT, CDR2 YYREEE (reference sequence). The CDR3 is made up of 14 amino acids. CDR3 bases: TGTGCCAGCAGCTTGGACCAAGGAGGCACTGAAGCTTTCTTT. Amino acid sequence: CASSLDQGGTEAFF.

This chain links TRBV19 with TRBJ1-5, with D possibly being TRBD1 (6 bases). Trimming left V 5 bases short and J 2 bases short, with 16 bases between. The germline V gene has CDR1 LNHDA and CDR2 SQIVND (reference sequence). The CDR3 runs 16 residues. The CDR3 sequence: CASSEFGTLRNQPQHF. DNA of the CDR3: TGTGCCAGTAGTGAATTCGGGACACTACGCAATCAGCCCCAGCATTTT.

The rearrangement joins TRBV28 to TRBJ1-1; TRBD1 agrees at 9 bases. Looked up from germline, CDR1 is MDHEN and CDR2 is SYDVKM. The CDR3 is 16 amino acids. Losses at the gene ends were 5 bases for V and 4 bases for J; bases not matched to a gene: 11. The CDR3 region is CASSPRPGQGFTEAFF. In DNA, the CDR3 is TGTGCCAGCAGTCCGCGCCCGGGACAGGGATTCACTGAAGCTTTCTTT. The full variable domain, in which reference TRBV28 and TRBJ1-1 provide the parts outside the CDR3, is DVKVTQSSRYLVKRTGEKVFLECVQDMDHENMFWYRQDPGLGLRLIYFSYDVKMKEKGDIPEGYSVSREKKERFSLILESASTNQTSMYLCASSPRPGQGFTEAFFGQGTRLTVV.

The chain recombines TRBV19 with TRBJ1-5; D perhaps matches TRBD1 (5 bases). V was pared by 3 bases and J by 6 bases, with 12 bases between. The CDR3 is 14 amino acids. The germline CDR1 and CDR2 sequences are LNHDA and SQIVND (reference sequence). The CDR3 DNA reads TGTGCCAGTAGTATGCAGGGTCACGGTCAGCCCCAGCATTTT. This translates into CASSMQGHGQPQHF.

Of note for this clone: One end of the junction is discordant with germline, which a read error may explain. This CDR3 is CASGIGGYGHTF. The CDR3, as DNA: TGTGCCAGCGGCATAGGGGGCTATGGCCACACCTTC. The chain couples TRBV30 to TRBJ1-2; 7 bases agree with TRBD1. This CDR3 is built from 12 residues. Germline CDR1 and CDR2: GTSNPN and SVGIG (reference sequence). Together with reference TRBV30 and TRBJ1-2, the CDR3 gives the full variable domain: SQTIHQWPATLVQPVGSPLSLECTVEGTSNPNLYWYRQAAGRGLQLLFYSVGIGQISSEVPQNLSASRPQDRQFILSSKKLLLSDSGFYLCASGIGGYGHTFGSGTRLTVV.